These T cell receptor beta chains were read from a single sample in a study of cytomegalovirus exposure and HLA in healthy donors. Clones were sequenced by immunoSEQ multiplex PCR, and TCRdb holds only the in-frame ones, with some missing. This sample has about 130,000 clones; 89% occur once, and the top ten carry 0.95% to 1.3%. Input material: PBMCs. These receptor sequences come from a woman under 30 in good health and CMV-seronegative. Each CDR3 is given with its conserved first and last residue. The order of the fields is CDR3 protein, CDR3 DNA, V gene, clone size, D gene, J gene. The D gene is left open where the match is weak. Clone size, where shown, is once, few, many, or a class for clones that have expanded.

CASSWTGNTEAFF	TGTGCCAGCAGTTGGACAGGAAACACTGAAGCTTTCTTT	TRBV6-6	.	TRBD1	TRBJ1-1
CASGYGGDTEAFF	TGTGCCAGCGGGTATGGAGGGGACACTGAAGCTTTCTTT	TRBV6-5	.	.	TRBJ1-1
CASSDRTPRETQYF	TGTGCCAGCAGCGATAGGACACCGCGAGAGACCCAGTACTTC	TRBV7-9	.	.	TRBJ2-5
CASSVGVAGGRDSGELFF	TGTGCCAGCAGCGTAGGGGTAGCGGGAGGACGGGATTCCGGGGAGCTGTTTTTT	TRBV9	.	TRBD2	TRBJ2-2
CASSGTASTDTQYF	TGTGCCAGCAGTGGGACAGCTAGCACAGATACGCAGTATTTT	TRBV2	.	.	TRBJ2-3
CASSQDFFYGYTF	TGTGCCAGCAGCCAAGACTTCTTTTATGGCTACACCTTC	TRBV4-2	.	.	TRBJ1-2
CASSPQQGSHYEQYF	TGTGCCAGCTCACCACAGCAGGGATCTCACTACGAGCAGTACTTC	TRBV18	.	.	TRBJ2-7
CASSVQTGYSIQYF	TGTGCCAGCAGTGTCCAGACAGGATATTCCATTCAGTACTTC	TRBV2	.	.	TRBJ2-4
CASSSGLDRGLNTEAFF	TGCGCCAGCAGCTCGGGGCTTGACAGGGGCCTTAACACTGAAGCTTTCTTT	TRBV5-1	.	TRBD1	TRBJ1-1
CASSLGQGAGETQYF	TGCGCCAGCAGCCTGGGACAGGGGGCAGGGGAGACCCAGTACTTC	TRBV5-1	.	TRBD1	TRBJ2-5
CSVDGAGANEKLFF	TGCAGCGTTGACGGGGCAGGGGCGAATGAAAAACTGTTTTTT	TRBV29-1	.	.	TRBJ1-4
CAWSASVGNTIYF	TGTGCCTGGAGTGCCTCAGTTGGAAACACCATATATTTT	TRBV30	.	.	TRBJ1-3
CASSPTTNGANVLTF	TGTGCCAGCAGCCCGACAACGAACGGGGCCAACGTCCTGACTTTC	TRBV7-6	.	.	TRBJ2-6
CASSLGQGLADTEAFF	TGTGCCAGCAGCTTGGGGCAGGGACTGGCAGACACTGAAGCTTTCTTT	TRBV5-4	.	.	TRBJ1-1
CASSQDSGTGEEKLFF	TGCGCCAGCAGCCAAGATTCCGGGACAGGGGAGGAAAAACTGTTTTTT	TRBV4-3	.	TRBD1	TRBJ1-4
CASSYSSGQLNTEAFF	TGTGCCAGCAGTTACTCATCGGGACAGTTGAACACTGAAGCTTTCTTT	TRBV6-5	.	TRBD1	TRBJ1-1
CASSLTGNNEQFF	TGTGCCAGCAGTTTAACAGGGAACAATGAGCAGTTCTTC	TRBV27	.	.	TRBJ2-1
CASSPEPEAFF	TGTGCCAGCAGTCCGGAGCCGGAAGCTTTCTTT	TRBV2	.	.	TRBJ1-1
CATSRGTGADTQYF	TGTGCCACCAGCAGAGGGACAGGGGCAGATACGCAGTATTTT	TRBV15	.	TRBD1	TRBJ2-3
CASSVADTGELFF	TGTGCCAGCTCAGTCGCAGACACCGGGGAGCTGTTTTTT	TRBV18	.	.	TRBJ2-2
CASSAGQVNQPQHF	TGCGCCAGCAGCGCTGGACAGGTAAATCAGCCCCAGCATTTT	TRBV10-1	.	TRBD1	TRBJ1-5
CASSFNPEPNTEAFF	TGTGCCAGCAGTTTTAACCCGGAGCCGAACACTGAAGCTTTCTTT	TRBV28	.	.	TRBJ1-1
CSVGLRQGYGYTF	TGCAGCGTTGGTCTCAGGCAGGGGTATGGCTACACCTTC	TRBV29-1	once	.	TRBJ1-2
CASSYSGGHAGATQYF	TGTGCCAGCAGTTACTCGGGGGGCCACGCGGGGGCTACGCAGTATTTT	TRBV6-5	.	.	TRBJ2-3
CAHGLPHGGYTF	TGTGCCCACGGACTTCCCCACGGAGGCTACACCTTC	TRBV28	.	.	TRBJ1-2
CASSFLEDEKLFF	TGTGCCAGCAGCTTTCTAGAGGATGAAAAACTGTTTTTT	TRBV11-2	.	.	TRBJ1-4
CASSLSGTQETQYF	TGTGCCAGCAGCTTAAGCGGGACCCAAGAGACCCAGTACTTC	TRBV7-6	.	TRBD2	TRBJ2-5
CASSESFDRLDTEAFF	TGCGCCAGCAGTGAGTCATTTGACAGGTTAGACACTGAAGCTTTCTTT	TRBV10-2	.	.	TRBJ1-1
CASSMTVYSNQPQHF	TGTGCCAGTAGTATGACAGTCTATAGCAATCAGCCCCAGCATTTT	TRBV19	.	.	TRBJ1-5
CAWIWGRGRNTIYF	TGTGCCTGGATTTGGGGCAGGGGGAGAAACACCATATATTTT	TRBV30	.	TRBD1	TRBJ1-3
CASSDGGGADTQYF	TGTGCCAGCAGTGACGGCGGGGGGGCAGATACGCAGTATTTT	TRBV6-4	.	TRBD2	TRBJ2-3
CASSAGEGGRAEDRYYEQYF	TGTGCCAGCAGCGCGGGAGAGGGCGGGAGGGCCGAAGATAGGTACTACGAGCAGTACTTC	TRBV9	.	TRBD2	TRBJ2-7
CASSITGGSGNTIYF	TGTGCCAGCAGCATTACAGGGGGCTCTGGAAACACCATATATTTT	TRBV27	.	TRBD1	TRBJ1-3
CASSPGGDHEAFF	TGTGCCAGCTCACCAGGCGGAGACCATGAAGCTTTCTTT	TRBV18	few	.	TRBJ1-1
CASSAERGGPWPQYF	TGTGCCAGCAGTGCAGAGCGGGGGGGGCCCTGGCCCCAGTACTTC	TRBV6-1	once	TRBD2	TRBJ2-5
CASSQEVRGDYEQYF	TGTGCCAGCAGCCAAGAAGTTCGGGGGGACTACGAGCAGTACTTC	TRBV4-2	.	TRBD2	TRBJ2-7
CASRDPGQGPNTQYF	TGTGCCAGTAGGGATCCCGGACAGGGACCAAATACGCAGTATTTT	TRBV19	.	TRBD1	TRBJ2-3
CASGGKNNEQFF	TGTGCCAGCGGCGGTAAGAATAATGAGCAGTTCTTC	TRBV7-9	once	.	TRBJ2-1
CASSFLTGDFYNEQFF	TGTGCCAGCAGCTTTTTGACTGGGGACTTCTACAATGAGCAGTTCTTC	TRBV7-6	.	.	TRBJ2-1
CASSYSGKYEQYF	TGTGCCAGCAGTTATAGCGGGAAGTACGAGCAGTACTTC	TRBV27	.	TRBD2	TRBJ2-7
CASSINTEAFF	TGTGCCAGCAGTATAAACACTGAAGCTTTCTTT	TRBV28	.	.	TRBJ1-1
CASSLYASSGAEQYF	TGTGCCAGCAGTTTATACGCGAGTAGCGGGGCGGAGCAGTACTTC	TRBV28	.	TRBD2	TRBJ2-7
CASSTTSSYNEQFF	TGTGCCAGCAGTACAACTAGTTCCTACAATGAGCAGTTCTTC	TRBV6-5	.	.	TRBJ2-1
CASSPGGFGDTQYF	TGTGCCAGCAGCCCCGGGGGGTTTGGGGATACGCAGTATTTT	TRBV7-9	once	TRBD2	TRBJ2-3
CASRGPGQDSNQPQHF	TGTGCCAGTAGGGGCCCGGGACAGGATAGCAATCAGCCCCAGCATTTT	TRBV19	.	TRBD1	TRBJ1-5
CASSPQETSGNEQFF	TGTGCCAGCTCACCACAAGAGACTAGCGGAAATGAGCAGTTCTTC	TRBV18	.	TRBD2	TRBJ2-1
CASSQKVPGTGGNNYGYTF	TGTGCCAGCAGTCAAAAAGTACCGGGGACAGGGGGCAATAACTATGGCTACACCTTC	TRBV27	few	TRBD1	TRBJ1-2
CASSRQTGISGNTIYF	TGTGCCAGCAGCCGACAGACAGGGATCTCTGGAAACACCATATATTTT	TRBV7-9	.	TRBD1	TRBJ1-3
CASSYKGGGNQPQHF	TGTGCCAGCAGTTACAAAGGGGGCGGTAATCAGCCCCAGCATTTT	TRBV6-6	.	TRBD1	TRBJ1-5
CASSEAETVLYEQYF	TGTGCCAGCAGTGAAGCGGAGACAGTACTCTACGAGCAGTACTTC	TRBV2	.	.	TRBJ2-7
CASSLGPRGSNQPQHF	TGTGCCAGCAGCTTAGGGCCTCGGGGATCCAATCAGCCCCAGCATTTT	TRBV7-2	.	.	TRBJ1-5
CASSLYTSGGLYNEQFF	TGTGCCAGCAGCTTGTATACTAGCGGGGGGCTTTACAATGAGCAGTTCTTC	TRBV5-4	.	TRBD2	TRBJ2-1
CASSFGIQGMTGELFF	TGTGCCAGCAGCTTTGGGATACAGGGAATGACCGGGGAGCTGTTTTTT	TRBV5-4	.	.	TRBJ2-2
CASSQQGPDTQYF	TGTGCCAGCAGCCAACAGGGTCCAGATACGCAGTATTTT	TRBV11-2	.	.	TRBJ2-3